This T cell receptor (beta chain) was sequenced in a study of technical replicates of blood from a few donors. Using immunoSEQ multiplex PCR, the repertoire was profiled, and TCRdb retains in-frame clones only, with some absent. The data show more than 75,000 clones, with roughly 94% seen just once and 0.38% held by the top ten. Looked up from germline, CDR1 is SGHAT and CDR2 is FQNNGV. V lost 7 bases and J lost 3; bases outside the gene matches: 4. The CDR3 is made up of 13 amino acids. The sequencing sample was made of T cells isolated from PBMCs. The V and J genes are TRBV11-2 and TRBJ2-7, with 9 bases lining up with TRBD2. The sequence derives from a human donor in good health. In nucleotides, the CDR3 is TGTGCCAGCACCCGAGCGGGAGGCTACGAGCAGTACTTC. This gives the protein CASTRAGGYEQYF.